The subject of this entry is one T cell receptor (beta chain). The antigen remains undetermined. Germline CDR1 reads MNHEY; CDR2 reads SVGAGI. J was trimmed by 0 bases and V by 6 bases; bases with no gene match: 7. The CDR3 contains 15 residues. These data originate in a study of cytomegalovirus exposure and HLA in healthy donors. Overall study context: The 550 to 800 first-cohort repertoires and the 100 to 150 validation repertoires shared the same platform, a later analysis reported. Study results and limitations: TCR clusters originating in the first cohort tended to co-occur in the 120 validation repertoires, according to a later analysis. A list of about 180 TCR beta chains associated with cytomegalovirus was given.

Sequencing was performed with immunoSEQ multiplex PCR; in TCRdb, only in-frame clones are kept and a portion is missing. Of approximately 190,000 clones in the sample, roughly 82% were seen once. A 120-subject validation cohort, separate from the roughly 670-subject first cohort, supplied the donors. This sequence was found in a man aged 18-30 years in good health and CMV-seropositive. The sequencing input was PBMCs. The V gene is TRBV6-5, the J gene TRBJ2-7; 8 nucleotides agree with TRBD1. CDR3: CASSRNDRGSYEQYF. CDR3 DNA: TGTGCCAGCAGCCGTAACGACAGGGGCTCCTACGAGCAGTACTTC.